Sequencing of this TCR beta chain was carried out in a study of blood T cell repertoires in COVID-19. For the study at large: Acute and convalescent COVID-19 samples came from the United States, Italy and Spain.

Germline V gives CDR1 SGHAT, CDR2 FQNNGV. Losses at the gene ends were 5 bases for V and 0 bases for J; bases not matched to a gene: 2. The CDR3 is 16 amino acids. Sequenced by immunoSEQ multiplex PCR; TCRdb stores in-frame clones only, minus some. Found here are 250,000 to 300,000 clones, over 65% of them singletons; the top ten hold around 4.5%. The sample consisted of peripheral blood. This chain connects TRBV11-2 to TRBJ2-1; TRBD2 matches at 12 bases. The receptor's source is a man aged 55 to 70 who had recovered from COVID-19. Written as DNA, the CDR3 is TGTGCCAGCAGCGGGACTAGCGGGTTCTCCTACAATGAGCAGTTCTTC. This translates into CASSGTSGFSYNEQFF.